The clone carrying this T cell receptor (beta chain) was seen once. These data originate in a study of blood T cell repertoires in COVID-19. Patients from Seattle were sampled longitudinally, starting during active infection. The assay was immunoSEQ multiplex PCR, and TCRdb's table has in-frame clones only and misses some. Among a few hundred thousand clones listed, 88% were seen once. The origin of this receptor is a woman in her forties or fifties with COVID-19, enrolled during active disease. The sequenced sample was peripheral blood.

The CDR3: CSALPSWSLSYNEQFF. The CDR3 coding sequence is TGCAGCGCCCTTCCTAGCTGGTCCTTATCCTACAATGAGCAGTTCTTC. V usage is TRBV29-1 and J usage is TRBJ2-1; tentative D call: TRBD2 (5 bases). The V gene's germline CDR1 is SQVTM and CDR2 ANQGSEA. The CDR3 totals 16 residues. The V end lost 7 bases, the J end lost 1 base, and 20 bases lay between the germline ends.